A selection of T cell receptor beta chains follows, all from one sample in a study of T cells after yellow fever vaccination. TCRdb re-called the 5' RACE reads with MiXCR, one entry per CDR3 protein. The profile shows a few hundred thousand distinct CDR3 sequences, roughly 13% of them singletons. The material was CD4+ T cells sorted from PBMCs, obtained 45 days after the yellow fever booster vaccination. The receptors derive from a man aged 30-40 years who received the YFV17D yellow fever vaccine. Both conserved end residues are part of each CDR3. The order of the fields is V gene, J gene, D gene, clone size, CDR3 DNA, CDR3 protein. D genes are given only for firm matches. Only some rows state a clone size, as once, few, many or a class for expanded clones.

V: TRBV20-1; J: TRBJ2-7; D: TRBD2; size: few; DNA: TGCAGTGCTAGTCCTGGGACTAGCGGGAGTGCCGAGCAGTACTTC; CDR3: CSASPGTSGSAEQYF
V: TRBV5-1; J: TRBJ2-2; D: TRBD2; size: .; DNA: TGCGCCAGCAGCCCCATGACTAGCGGGAGTAGCGGGGAGCTGTTTTTT; CDR3: CASSPMTSGSSGELFF
V: TRBV7-6; J: TRBJ1-5; D: .; size: few; DNA: TGTGCCAGCAGCTTAGCTCGGGGGGACGGCAATCAGCCCCAGCATTTT; CDR3: CASSLARGDGNQPQHF
V: TRBV5-1; J: TRBJ2-3; D: TRBD2; size: .; DNA: TGCGCCAGTACCCTAGCGGGAGAGGCAGATACGCAGTATTTT; CDR3: CASTLAGEADTQYF
V: TRBV11-2; J: TRBJ2-1; D: TRBD2; size: .; DNA: TGTGCCAGCAGCCTCCGGCTAGCGGGAGGCTATGAGCAGTTCTTC; CDR3: CASSLRLAGGYEQFF
V: TRBV2; J: TRBJ1-5; D: .; size: .; DNA: TGTGCCAGCAGTGTGGAGGGGTCGGGTCAGCCCCAGCATTTT; CDR3: CASSVEGSGQPQHF
V: TRBV7-9; J: TRBJ2-3; D: .; size: .; DNA: TGTGCCAGCAGACCTCGAGCTGATACGCAGTATTTT; CDR3: CASRPRADTQYF
V: TRBV12-3/TRBV12-4; J: TRBJ1-2; D: .; size: .; DNA: TGTGCCAGCAGCCACTCTAGGTCCGGCTATGGCTACACCTTC; CDR3: CASSHSRSGYGYTF
V: TRBV7-8; J: TRBJ2-1; D: TRBD2; size: few; DNA: TGTGCCAGCAGCTTTAGGCAGGCCCTATTTGGGACTAGCGGGAGGCTGAGTGAGCAGTTCTTC; CDR3: CASSFRQALFGTSGRLSEQFF
V: TRBV3-1; J: TRBJ1-2; D: .; size: .; DNA: TGTGCCAGCAGCTCCTTGGGATATGGCTACACCTTC; CDR3: CASSSLGYGYTF
V: TRBV23-1; J: TRBJ2-3; D: TRBD2; size: .; DNA: TGCGCCAGCAGCCAAGTTGGGACACCTCCTAGCGGGAGGGCCGGGGGTTCAGATACGCAGTATTTT; CDR3: CASSQVGTPPSGRAGGSDTQYF
V: TRBV15; J: TRBJ2-7; D: TRBD2; size: .; DNA: TGTGCCACCAGCAGAGGGGGACTAGCGGGATTAGGGTACGAGCAGTACTTC; CDR3: CATSRGGLAGLGYEQYF
V: TRBV20-1; J: TRBJ2-3; D: .; size: few; DNA: TGCAGTGCTAGTTTGGGCTTTAGCACAGATACGCAGTATTTT; CDR3: CSASLGFSTDTQYF
V: TRBV5-1; J: TRBJ2-7; D: .; size: few; DNA: TGCGCCAGCAGCCTCTACAGGGTAAACGAGCAGTACTTC; CDR3: CASSLYRVNEQYF
V: TRBV28; J: TRBJ1-6; D: .; size: few; DNA: TGTGCCAGCAGTTTATTGACAAAAAGGGACTCACCCCTCCACTTT; CDR3: CASSLLTKRDSPLHF
V: TRBV5-1; J: TRBJ2-7; D: TRBD2; size: few; DNA: TGCGCCAGCAGCTACTCCCTGGGCGGGAGTCCGTCCTACGAGCAGTACTTC; CDR3: CASSYSLGGSPSYEQYF
V: TRBV5-1; J: TRBJ2-5; D: TRBD1; size: .; DNA: TGCGCCAGCATGGTTTCACAGGGGCCTCAAGAGACCCAGTACTTC; CDR3: CASMVSQGPQETQYF
V: TRBV12-3/TRBV12-4; J: TRBJ1-2; D: .; size: .; DNA: TGTGCCAGCAGTTTAGACAGGACGGGCTACACCTTC; CDR3: CASSLDRTGYTF
V: TRBV10-3; J: TRBJ2-3; D: .; size: few; DNA: TGTGCCATCAGTGAGTCGACAGACCCAGATACGCAGTATTTT; CDR3: CAISESTDPDTQYF
V: TRBV10-3; J: TRBJ2-5; D: .; size: .; DNA: TGTGCCATCAGTGCCCAACAAGAGACCCAGTACTTC; CDR3: CAISAQQETQYF
V: TRBV20-1; J: TRBJ2-3; D: .; size: .; DNA: TGCAGTTCCCTTTCGTGGGAGAGTGCGCAGTATTTT; CDR3: CSSLSWESAQYF
V: TRBV12-3/TRBV12-4; J: TRBJ2-2; D: .; size: few; DNA: TGTGCCAGCAGTTTGGGCAGGGGAGGCACCGGGGAGCTGTTTTTT; CDR3: CASSLGRGGTGELFF
V: TRBV29-1; J: TRBJ2-7; D: .; size: .; DNA: TGCAGCGTTGGCAGGGGAGATTCCGAGCAGTACTTC; CDR3: CSVGRGDSEQYF
V: TRBV7-9; J: TRBJ2-7; D: .; size: .; DNA: TGTGCCAGCAGCGCGTCAACCTACGAGCAGTACTTC; CDR3: CASSASTYEQYF
V: TRBV7-3; J: TRBJ2-1; D: .; size: many; DNA: TGTGCCAGCAGCCCGGCGCGGGACAATGAGCAGTTCTTC; CDR3: CASSPARDNEQFF
V: TRBV4-2; J: TRBJ2-7; D: TRBD1; size: few; DNA: TGTGCCAGCAGCCAGGCCTTGGGACAGGGTCCCTACGAGCAGTACTTC; CDR3: CASSQALGQGPYEQYF
V: TRBV6-1; J: TRBJ2-5; D: TRBD2; size: few; DNA: TGTGCCAGCAGTAAAGGGCAACTAGCGGGACACCAAGAGACCCAGTACTTC; CDR3: CASSKGQLAGHQETQYF
V: TRBV29-1; J: TRBJ2-3; D: .; size: .; DNA: TGCAGCGTTGTGTTGGGGTCGGTGGCAGATACGCAGTATTTT; CDR3: CSVVLGSVADTQYF
V: TRBV7-2; J: TRBJ2-1; D: .; size: .; DNA: TGTGCCAGCAGCTTAGAAGGGGGACCGACTAATGAGCAGTTCTTC; CDR3: CASSLEGGPTNEQFF
V: TRBV15; J: TRBJ2-2; D: .; size: few; DNA: TGTGCCACCACGGGTCTGCTCGACACCGGGGAGCTGTTTTTT; CDR3: CATTGLLDTGELFF
V: TRBV5-1; J: TRBJ2-7; D: .; size: few; DNA: TGCGCCAGCAGCTCCTCTCCAGGGGTCTCCTACGAGCAGTACTTC; CDR3: CASSSSPGVSYEQYF
V: TRBV3-1; J: TRBJ2-1; D: .; size: .; DNA: TGTGCCTGCAGCCAACCTCTCCGGCGGAGACAAAATGACAATGAGCAGTTCTTC; CDR3: CACSQPLRRRQNDNEQFF
V: TRBV5-1; J: TRBJ2-7; D: TRBD1; size: .; DNA: TGCGCCAGCAGCCCGGGACAGGGGGTAATCGAGCAGTACTTC; CDR3: CASSPGQGVIEQYF
V: TRBV4-3; J: TRBJ2-7; D: TRBD1; size: many; DNA: TGCGCCAGCAGCCAACCGGGACAGGGGGCTGGGGAGCAGTACTTC; CDR3: CASSQPGQGAGEQYF
V: TRBV7-2; J: TRBJ2-7; D: .; size: few; DNA: TGTGCCAGCAGCTGGGGGCGGTCCTACGAGCAGTACTTC; CDR3: CASSWGRSYEQYF
V: TRBV20-1; J: TRBJ2-7; D: TRBD2; size: .; DNA: TGCAGTTCCCGACTAGCGGGCGGAGAGCAGTACTTC; CDR3: CSSRLAGGEQYF
V: TRBV20-1; J: TRBJ2-2; D: .; size: .; DNA: TGCAGTGCGCGACAGGGAGGGAGCACCGGGGAGCTGTTTTTT; CDR3: CSARQGGSTGELFF
V: TRBV18; J: TRBJ1-5; D: .; size: .; DNA: TGTGCCAGTGCCATGGGGGCCCCGACGACTAATCAGCCCCAGCATTTT; CDR3: CASAMGAPTTNQPQHF
V: TRBV20-1; J: TRBJ2-5; D: TRBD2; size: .; DNA: TGCAGTGCAACCGGGACTAGCGGATCCAGACAAGAGACCCAGTACTTC; CDR3: CSATGTSGSRQETQYF
V: TRBV29-1; J: TRBJ2-7; D: .; size: few; DNA: TGCAGCGTTGCGCAGGGACGGGGCGAGCAGTACTTC; CDR3: CSVAQGRGEQYF
V: TRBV20-1; J: TRBJ2-3; D: TRBD2; size: .; DNA: TGCAGTGCTACCAACTTTGCCCGGGGCGGGAGAACAGATACGCAGTATTTT; CDR3: CSATNFARGGRTDTQYF
V: TRBV6-5; J: TRBJ2-3; D: TRBD2; size: few; DNA: TGTGCCAGCAGTTACGCCGGGACTAGCGGCACAGATACGCAGTATTTT; CDR3: CASSYAGTSGTDTQYF
V: TRBV5-6; J: TRBJ2-5; D: .; size: few; DNA: TGTGCCAGCAGCGGACGGTCCCAGTACTTC; CDR3: CASSGRSQYF